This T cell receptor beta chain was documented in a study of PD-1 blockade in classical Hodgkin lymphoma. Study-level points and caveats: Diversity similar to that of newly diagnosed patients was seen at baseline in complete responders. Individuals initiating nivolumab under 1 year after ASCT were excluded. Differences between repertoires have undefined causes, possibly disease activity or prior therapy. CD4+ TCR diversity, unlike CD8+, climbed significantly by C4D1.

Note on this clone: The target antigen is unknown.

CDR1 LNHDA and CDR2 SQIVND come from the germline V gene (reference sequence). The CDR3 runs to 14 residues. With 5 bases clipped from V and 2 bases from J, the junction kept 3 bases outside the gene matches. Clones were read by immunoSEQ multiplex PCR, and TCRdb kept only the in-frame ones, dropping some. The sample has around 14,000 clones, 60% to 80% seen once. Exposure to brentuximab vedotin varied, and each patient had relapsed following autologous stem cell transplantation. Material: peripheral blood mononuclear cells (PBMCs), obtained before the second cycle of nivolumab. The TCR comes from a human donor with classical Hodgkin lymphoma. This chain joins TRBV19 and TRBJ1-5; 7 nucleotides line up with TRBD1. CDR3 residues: CASSRTGGNQPQHF. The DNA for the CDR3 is TGTGCCAGTAGTCGTACAGGGGGCAATCAGCCCCAGCATTTT.